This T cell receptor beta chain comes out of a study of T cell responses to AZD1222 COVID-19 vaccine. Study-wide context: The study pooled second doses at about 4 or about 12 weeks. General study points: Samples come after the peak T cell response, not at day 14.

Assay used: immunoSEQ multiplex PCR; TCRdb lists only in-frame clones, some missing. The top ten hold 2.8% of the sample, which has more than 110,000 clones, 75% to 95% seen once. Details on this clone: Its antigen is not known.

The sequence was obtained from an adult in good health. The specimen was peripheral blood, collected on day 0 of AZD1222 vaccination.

This chain's CDR3 is CASSQEGGQEGASPLHF. CDR3 DNA: TGTGCCAGCAGCCAAGAAGGGGGACAAGAGGGTGCCTCACCCCTCCACTTT. The chain links TRBV3-1 (or the pseudogene TRBV3-2) to TRBJ1-6; a possible D gene is TRBD1 (6 bases). Germline loops: CDR1 LGHDT, CDR2 YNNKEL (reference sequence). Trimming took off 0 bases at V and 10 bases at J, with 19 bases between the two ends. The CDR3 is 17 residues long.